These T cell receptor beta chains were read from a single sample in a study of patients and donors after allogeneic stem cell transplantation. TCRdb itself ran the RT-PCR reads through MiXCR, one entry per CDR3 protein. Here the sample spans 70,000 or so distinct CDR3 sequences, more than 20% being singletons. The sequencing sample was made of blood, either unsorted or a sorted T cell fraction (not recorded which). Source of these receptors: a human donor who was either an allogeneic HSCT recipient or a stem cell or donor lymphocyte infusion donor (not recorded which). It is not recorded whose cells these are; they may come from a transplant donor. CDR3s include the opening cysteine and the closing phenylalanine or tryptophan. D genes are given only for firm matches. Size is omitted from some rows. Given values are once, few, many or a class for expanded clones.

CDR3,DNA,size,V,D,J
CASSDSERISEAFF,TGTGCCAGCAGTGACAGCGAAAGAATCTCTGAAGCTTTCTTT,NA,TRBV12-3/TRBV12-4,NA,TRBJ1-1
CASSVNFPGPAGELFF,TGTGCCAGCAGCGTGAACTTTCCGGGGCCCGCCGGGGAGCTGTTTTTT,few,TRBV9,NA,TRBJ2-2
CASSQAGGDLSYEQYF,TGTGCCAGCAGCCAAGCCGGGGGGGATCTTTCCTACGAGCAGTACTTC,few,TRBV4-2,TRBD2,TRBJ2-7
CASSFGGGTGELFF,TGCGCCAGCAGCTTCGGTGGGGGCACCGGGGAGCTGTTTTTT,NA,TRBV5-1,NA,TRBJ2-2
CASSLVLGGTEAFF,TGTGCCAGCAGCTTAGTTTTAGGGGGCACTGAAGCTTTCTTT,few,TRBV7-8,NA,TRBJ1-1
CASSLGGGYSNQPQHF,TGTGCCAGCAGTTTAGGGGGGGGTTATAGCAATCAGCCCCAGCATTTT,NA,TRBV12-3/TRBV12-4,NA,TRBJ1-5
CASSLVPGQGPVTEAFF,TGCGCCAGCAGCTTGGTCCCGGGACAGGGGCCGGTCACTGAAGCTTTCTTT,few,TRBV5-1,TRBD1,TRBJ1-1
CASSQDESGGFNEQFF,TGTGCCAGCAGCCAAGATGAAAGCGGGGGGTTCAATGAGCAGTTCTTC,NA,TRBV4-2,TRBD2,TRBJ2-1
CASSLGGSALNTGELFF,TGCGCCAGCAGCTTGGGGGGTAGCGCATTGAACACCGGGGAGCTGTTTTTT,NA,TRBV5-1,NA,TRBJ2-2
CASSFTPNTEAFF,TGCGCCAGCAGCTTTACCCCAAACACTGAAGCTTTCTTT,NA,TRBV5-1,NA,TRBJ1-1
CSVAREHNEQFF,TGCAGCGTTGCCCGGGAGCACAATGAGCAGTTCTTC,few,TRBV29-1,NA,TRBJ2-1
CASSDRGATNEKLFF,TGCGCCAGCAGCGACCGGGGGGCAACTAATGAAAAACTGTTTTTT,few,TRBV4-1,NA,TRBJ1-4
CATRDSSGLDYGYTF,TGTGCCACCAGGGATTCGAGTGGTTTAGACTATGGCTACACCTTC,NA,TRBV24-1,NA,TRBJ1-2
CASSGSVGLNQPQHF,TGTGCCAGCAGCGGCAGTGTGGGTTTAAATCAGCCCCAGCATTTT,NA,TRBV7-2,NA,TRBJ1-5
CASSFSSVYGYTF,TGTGCCAGCAGTTTTTCCTCAGTCTATGGCTACACCTTC,NA,TRBV27,NA,TRBJ1-2
CASSQTVQNTGELFF,TGTGCCAGCAGCCAGACGGTTCAGAACACCGGGGAGCTGTTTTTT,once,TRBV7-7,NA,TRBJ2-2
CASSFDRGYEQYF,TGTGCCAGCAGTTTCGACAGGGGCTACGAGCAGTACTTC,NA,TRBV7-9,TRBD1,TRBJ2-7
CASSTGSNQPQHF,TGTGCCAGCAGCACAGGTAGCAATCAGCCCCAGCATTTT,NA,TRBV3-1,NA,TRBJ1-5
CASSRTSGSSGELFF,TGTGCCAGCAGTCGGACTAGCGGGTCATCCGGGGAGCTGTTTTTT,few,TRBV12-3/TRBV12-4,TRBD2,TRBJ2-2
CASSFQGSGNTIYF,TGCGCCAGCAGCTTCCAGGGCTCTGGAAACACCATATATTTT,many,TRBV5-1,NA,TRBJ1-3
CASSVEPSRGSSYNEQFF,TGTGCCAGCAGCGTGGAGCCCTCAAGAGGTAGCTCCTACAATGAGCAGTTCTTC,NA,TRBV9,NA,TRBJ2-1
CASRRGTGDNQPQHF,TGTGCCAGTAGACGTGGGACAGGGGATAATCAGCCCCAGCATTTT,NA,TRBV19,TRBD1,TRBJ1-5
CASSYSGDGQYF,TGTGCCAGCAGTTACTCGGGGGACGGGCAGTACTTC,NA,TRBV6-2/TRBV6-3,NA,TRBJ2-7
CASSLRVRLAKNIQYF,TGTGCCAGCAGCTTGAGGGTCCGGCTAGCCAAAAACATTCAGTACTTC,NA,TRBV11-2,NA,TRBJ2-4
CASSLGVLNTEAFF,TGTGCCAGCAGTTTAGGGGTGCTGAACACTGAAGCTTTCTTT,NA,TRBV2,NA,TRBJ1-1
CASSRDRLEPYNSPLHF,TGTGCCAGCAGCCGAGACAGATTAGAGCCCTATAATTCACCCCTCCACTTT,NA,TRBV7-9,NA,TRBJ1-6
CASSPRVGGPDTQYF,TGTGCCAGCAGCCCACGGGTCGGGGGCCCAGATACGCAGTATTTT,few,TRBV7-8,NA,TRBJ2-3
CAILSRSGTDSSYNSPLHF,TGTGCCATCTTAAGCCGGTCCGGGACCGACAGCTCCTATAATTCACCCCTCCACTTT,NA,TRBV10-3,NA,TRBJ1-6
CASSPGGASEAFF,TGTGCCAGCAGCCCAGGGGGCGCATCCGAAGCTTTCTTT,few,TRBV14,TRBD1,TRBJ1-1
CASSLDGYNEQFF,TGCGCCAGCAGCTTGGACGGATACAATGAGCAGTTCTTC,NA,TRBV5-1,NA,TRBJ2-1
CASSWDGSNQPQHF,TGTGCCAGCAGCTGGGACGGTAGCAATCAGCCCCAGCATTTT,NA,TRBV5-5,NA,TRBJ1-5
CASRFSGVITDTQYF,TGCGCCAGCAGATTTAGCGGCGTCATCACAGATACGCAGTATTTT,NA,TRBV5-1,NA,TRBJ2-3
CASSSPGTNYEQYF,TGCGCCAGCAGCTCCCCAGGGACCAACTACGAGCAGTACTTC,few,TRBV5-1,NA,TRBJ2-7
CSVEIAQAYEQYF,TGCAGCGTTGAAATCGCACAGGCCTACGAGCAGTACTTC,NA,TRBV29-1,NA,TRBJ2-7
CASRLTGDTEAFF,TGTGCCAGCAGGCTTACAGGGGACACTGAAGCTTTCTTT,NA,TRBV7-3,TRBD1,TRBJ1-1
CASRSGHLNTEAFF,TGTGCCAGCCGAAGCGGACATCTAAACACTGAAGCTTTCTTT,few,TRBV19,NA,TRBJ1-1
CASSLASGSYNEQFF,TGCGCCAGCAGCTTGGCTAGCGGGTCCTACAATGAGCAGTTCTTC,few,TRBV5-1,TRBD2,TRBJ2-1
CSGKGVREKLFF,TGCAGTGGAAAGGGAGTAAGGGAAAAACTGTTTTTT,few,TRBV20-1,NA,TRBJ1-4
CASSQDSRGGTYGYTF,TGTGCCAGCAGCCAAGATAGCAGGGGAGGGACCTATGGCTACACCTTC,many,TRBV4-2,NA,TRBJ1-2
CASTNIPGRNTDTQYF,TGTGCCAGCACCAACATTCCGGGACGGAACACAGATACGCAGTATTTT,many,TRBV7-9,NA,TRBJ2-3
CASSVEQLGNTIYF,TGTGCCAGCAGCGTAGAACAGCTTGGAAACACCATATATTTT,NA,TRBV9,NA,TRBJ1-3
CSGGQGGTYEQYF,TGCAGCGGCGGACAGGGAGGTACCTACGAGCAGTACTTC,few,TRBV29-1,TRBD1,TRBJ2-7
CASSLSRITDTQYF,TGTGCCAGCAGCTTATCCCGGATCACAGATACGCAGTATTTT,NA,TRBV7-8,NA,TRBJ2-3